This note documents a single T cell receptor beta chain sequence. Its antigen is unknown. Through a sample-barcoded 5' primer and a J-beta primer mix, a second PCR was run for roughly 6 to 11 cycles. TCRdb re-derived calls from the 5' RACE reads in MiXCR, one entry per CDR3 protein. The table records roughly 1.5 million distinct CDR3 sequences, less than 45% of them present only once. Donors were healthy Caucasian individuals from Russia aged roughly 6 to 95. For every donor, a draw yielded approximately 9.9 milliliters of peripheral blood. These data are taken from a study of blood T cells in healthy people across ages. Germline CDR1 ENHRY, CDR2 SYGVKD. This CDR3 is 11 amino acids long. V was trimmed by 6 bases and J by 3 bases, leaving 3 bases between them. The study, taken as a whole, reports: Naive and antigen-experienced cells were not separated, limiting conclusive comparison. Underestimates were what the diversity estimates from one million T cells were considered to be.

The V and J genes are TRBV10-3 and TRBJ1-5; D not resolved. The sample taken for sequencing was blood. The clonotype originates from a young woman in good health. The CDR3 loop is CAISLNQPQHF. Written as DNA, the CDR3 is TGTGCCATCAGCCTCAATCAGCCCCAGCATTTT.